This TCR beta chain was identified during a study of OX40 agonist ivuxolimab in advanced cancers. General study findings and limits: Also showing low normalized T-cell clonal expansion were some of the nonresponders. Among expanded peripheral T cells, antigen specificity went undetermined. CD8+ T cells showed, on average, more clonal expansion than CD4+ cells.

Germline CDR1 and CDR2: GTSNPN and SVGIG (reference sequence). V was clipped by 0 bases and J by 7 bases, with 8 bases between them. This CDR3 contains 12 residues. Clones were sequenced by immunoSEQ multiplex PCR, and TCRdb holds only the in-frame ones, with some missing. The sample carries approximately 50,000 clones, 88% recorded once. This clone showed up just a few times. The antigen is not known. The chain uses TRBV30 and TRBJ2-3, with D uncertain. This clonotype was sampled from an adult with an advanced solid tumor such as melanoma, head and neck, liver or kidney cancer. Material: CD4+ or CD8+ T cells sorted from blood, obtained in a trial of the OX40 agonist ivuxolimab. CDR3 loop: CAWSVFGNTQYF. Here the CDR3 DNA reads TGTGCCTGGAGTGTGTTTGGGAATACGCAGTATTTT.